Below, 15 T cell receptor beta chains from the same sample are listed, as sequenced in a study of T cell responses to AZD1222 COVID-19 vaccine (dated by TCRdb to 2020 to 2022). Libraries were constructed by the immunoSEQ multiplex PCR assay. Held by TCRdb, this immuneACCESS table contains in-frame sequences only and omits some clones. Under half of the omission traces to an unresolved V gene where checked; the cause of the rest is unknown. The sample table holds under 200,000 clones, of which approximately 91% were seen once. The ten largest clones take up over 0.75% of the sample. In the paper's terms, the time point label means: baseline before first vaccination. The sample in question was peripheral blood, obtained on day 0 of AZD1222 vaccination. Receptors originate from an adult in good health.

On this clone: One end of the junction fails to match germline, which may point to a read error. V and J are TRBV18 and TRBJ2-7, with 8 bases fitting TRBD1. Germline lookup yields CDR1 KGHSH and CDR2 LQKENI. The CDR3 length is 13 residues. CDR3 coding DNA: TGTGCCAGCTCACCGATTTCAGGACAGGGCTCAGACTTC. Its protein product is CASSPISGQGSDF.

The gene calls are TRBV5-1 and TRBJ1-6; TRBD1 matches at 7 bases. After removal of 4 bases from V and 9 bases from J, the junction contained 13 bases not matched to a gene. Per the germline V gene, CDR1 is SGHRS and CDR2 is YFSETQ. The CDR3 spans 16 residues. The CDR3: CASSHHDRASGSPLHF. CDR3 coding DNA: TGCGCCAGCAGCCATCATGACAGGGCCTCTGGTTCACCCCTCCACTTT.

The chain uses TRBV5-6 and TRBJ2-7; 10 bases line up with TRBD1. The CDR3 sequence is 14 residues long. The junction had 5 bases not matched to a gene; V was cut back by 7 bases and J by 1 base. Germline CDR1 is SGHDT and CDR2 is YYEEEE. The DNA for the CDR3 is TGTGCCAGCTCGGGACAGGGGCGATCCTACGAGCAGTACTTC. Residues: CASSGQGRSYEQYF.

The CDR3 DNA reads as TGCAGCGTGGGGGGTGGACAGTCCTACGAGCAGTACTTC. Translated, it gives CSVGGGQSYEQYF. This chain links TRBV29-1 with TRBJ2-7; D might be TRBD1 or TRBD2, each matching 6 bases. V was trimmed by 6 bases and J by 1 base, leaving 13 bases between them. In germline, CDR1 is SQVTM, CDR2 ANQGSEA. The CDR3 consists of 13 residues.

CDR3: CASNRIGAGYTF. The CDR3, as DNA: TGTGCCAGCAACCGAATTGGGGCGGGCTACACCTTC. The V call is TRBV7-2, the J call TRBJ1-2; TRBD1 is a possible D gene (5 bases). CDR1 is SGHTA, CDR2 FQGNSA, per germline. This CDR3 contains 12 residues. Trimming took 7 bases from V and 8 from J, leaving 14 bases between them.

This rearrangement joins TRBV5-4 to TRBJ1-1; 8 positions agree with TRBD1. The CDR3 runs to 16 residues. Germline assignment: CDR1 SGHNT and CDR2 YYREEE (reference sequence). V trimming: 5 bases; J trimming: 1 base; junction bases outside the gene matches: 10. CDR3 loop: CASRPLGGQENTEAFF. The CDR3 DNA follows: TGTGCCAGCAGACCTCTCGGGGGACAGGAGAACACTGAAGCTTTCTTT.

V usage is TRBV7-2 and J usage is TRBJ2-1; 7 nucleotides agree with TRBD1. V lost 4 bases to trimming and J lost 3 bases; unmatched junction nucleotides: 3. The V gene's germline CDR1 is SGHTA and CDR2 FQGNSA. The CDR3 totals 14 residues. CDR3 nucleotides: TGTGCCAGCAGCTCGACAGGGTTCTACAATGAGCAGTTCTTC. Protein product: CASSSTGFYNEQFF.

The chain combines TRBV7-9 with TRBJ2-1; D not certain. V was trimmed by 2 bases and J by 5 bases, leaving 7 bases between them. CDR1 is SEHNR, CDR2 FQNEAQ, per germline (reference sequence). CDR3 length: 13 residues. The CDR3 loop reads CASSLNADNEQFF. CDR3 coding DNA: TGTGCCAGCAGCTTAAACGCGGACAATGAGCAGTTCTTC.

CDR3 DNA: TGTGCCAGCTCAGTGCAACGGGATAATTCACCCCTCCACTTT. It codes for CASSVQRDNSPLHF. The chain combines TRBV18 with TRBJ1-6, with D unclear. Trimming took 5 bases from V and 5 from J, leaving 10 bases between them. CDR1 and CDR2 (germline): KGHSH, LQKENI. The CDR3 length is 14 residues.

The CDR3 DNA is TGTGCCAGCAGTGACTCGGCCACCTATGGCTACACCTTC. Translated: CASSDSATYGYTF. The genes are TRBV2 and TRBJ1-2; no firm D call. Germline values: CDR1 SNHLY, CDR2 FYNNEI. Deletions cut 3 bases from V and 4 bases from J, with 9 bases between. The CDR3 has 13 residues.

The V call is TRBV27, the J call TRBJ2-7, with 8 bases aligning to TRBD2. This CDR3 has 14 amino acids. V lost 0 bases to trimming and J lost 2 bases; unmatched junction nucleotides: 0. Germline V gene lookup returns CDR1 MNHEY and CDR2 SMNVEV (reference sequence). The CDR3 DNA is TGTGCCAGCAGTTTATCGGGACTAGCCTACGAGCAGTACTTC. As protein: CASSLSGLAYEQYF.

The chain carries TRBV4-1 and TRBJ1-1, with D unclear. The CDR3 length is 13 residues. Germline V gene data show CDR1 as MGHRA and CDR2 as YSYEKL. Trimming left V 4 bases short and J 3 bases short, with 9 bases between. The CDR3 spells CASSPGPYTEAFF. The CDR3 DNA is TGCGCCAGCAGCCCCGGACCGTACACTGAAGCTTTCTTT.

The chain combines TRBV19 with TRBJ2-1; 8 nucleotides match TRBD1. With V trimmed by 4 bases and J by 9 bases, 17 bases remained unmatched. The germline CDR1 and CDR2 sequences are LNHDA and SQIVND (reference sequence). The CDR3 has 17 residues. The CDR3 loop is CASSTFGQGPMLGEQFF. The CDR3 DNA follows: TGTGCCAGTAGTACCTTCGGACAGGGCCCGATGTTGGGTGAGCAGTTCTTC.

DNA for the CDR3: TGTGCCAGCAGCTACGGACTGGGAGGGGCCTACGAGCAGTACTTC. Translated: CASSYGLGGAYEQYF. The chain combines TRBV7-8 with TRBJ2-7; 7 bases are a match to TRBD2. Germline V CDR1 and CDR2: SGHVS, FQNEAQ. The CDR3 is 15 residues long. J lost 2 bases, V lost 4 bases, and 8 bases had no gene match. Based on the CDR3 plus reference TRBV7-8 and TRBJ2-7, the full variable domain is GAGVSQSPRYKVAKRGQDVALRCDPISGHVSLFWYQQALGQGPEFLTYFQNEAQLDKSGLPSDRFFAERPEGSVSTLKIQRTQQEDSAVYLCASSYGLGGAYEQYFGPGTRLTVT.

The genes are TRBV10-3 and TRBJ2-7, with D unresolved. This CDR3 spans 12 amino acids. Germline lookup yields CDR1 ENHRY and CDR2 SYGVKD. The germline V and J ends were trimmed by 0 bases and 4 bases, with 4 bases remaining between them. The CDR3 DNA is TGTGCCATCAGTGAGTCGAATTACGAGCAGTACTTC. This translates into CAISESNYEQYF.